The TCR beta chain under discussion was sequenced for a study of human T cells and chemical hapten exposure (dated by TCRdb to about 2021). Context from the whole study: For sensitization, 2% DPC in acetone was applied to a 2 cm by 2 cm area of upper inner arm skin. Blood for TCR sequencing was provided by twenty-nine alopecia patients at one to four time points (pre-sensitization, 2, 6 and 24 weeks). Patient blood was sampled pre-sensitization (week 0) and at 2, 6 and about 24 weeks after DPC sensitization. Patch testing was performed on the upper back with Finn chambers containing 0.01% DPC, and the patch tests were scored after 6 days according to International Contact Dermatitis Research Group standards. Throughout the study period of 20 to 30 weeks, patients also received therapeutic DPC doses to the scalp every week. The mostly female patient cohort included alopecia areata with under or over 50% scalp involvement, alopecia totalis and alopecia universalis. This study followed changes in the peripheral blood TCR repertoire in vivo during primary and secondary sensitization of alopecia patients to the hapten diphenylcyclopropenone (DPC). The libraries were sequenced as a pool, and the TCR yield per sample differed mostly because of small variations in library volumes within the pool. Overall study outcomes, separate from this receptor: Patch test score correlated positively with the number of PT1 expanded TCRs, reaching significance at thresholds 8, 16 and 32 but not at 4. Compared with pre-sensitization or healthy control sets, expanded TCRs formed significantly more large CDR3 similarity clusters, which is consistent with antigen-driven responses. Alopecia, a presumed autoimmune disease, was present in all patients, so the immune response of the patients might differ from that of healthy individuals. Repeated subsampling changed both the strength of the expansion versus patch-test correlation and the threshold at which that correlation became significant. The number of TCRs above 1 in 1000 frequency did not change with DPC sensitization; there was no evidence of global repertoire structure alterations.

The intended sense of this specimen's time point label: patch test 3, about 24 weeks after DPC sensitization. The sample's treatment or condition label, in plain terms: therapeutic diphenylcyclopropenone sensitization with weekly scalp DPC. At every patch-test visit, the blood draw took place before the patch test was put on. To be eligible, patients had to be aged 18 to 70, diagnosed with alopecia and judged suitable for DPC therapy, while pregnant patients were excluded. Unfractionated whole blood was collected in Tempus Blood RNA tubes, and total RNA was extracted from that blood. The protocol used for the library was RACE. Sequenced on a NextSeq 500. During library preparation, unique molecular identifiers were attached to individual cDNA molecules so that TCRs could be counted in a quantitative, reproducible way. For every blood RNA sample, sequencing covered both the TCR alpha and TCR beta chains. On the authors' methods: A median of about 89,000 TCRs per sample was observed, with a range of about 23,224 to 690,600. V, J and CDR3 annotation of the TCR reads was performed with the Decombinator software suite. For the PS versus PT1 abundance plots, all samples were subsampled to the same number of TCRs (28,000). Expanded TCRs were defined as absent before sensitization and observed at least eight times at the 2-week time point. Using fastp trimming at Q25 and MiXCR clonotype assembly, TCRdb reanalyzed the public sequencing data and kept in-frame beta chains. Every CDR3 protein is listed once, alongside the most common genes and DNA of its rows. The V and J calls and clone size are TCRdb's, not the authors'. The sample profile shows 97,000 or so distinct CDR3 sequences; around 25% of them were found once. The top ten constitute 10% to 13% of the sample.

A few counts support this clonotype. Its antigen specificity is not known. No base quality values were provided; no much bigger clone lies one nucleotide off. Including the terminal cysteine and phenylalanine, the CDR3 comprises 12 residues. This entry keeps only the CDR3 DNA: 36 bases, framed from base 1. For CDR1 and CDR2, the germline V gene lists SNHLY and FYNNEI. Relative to germline, V is 2 bases shorter and J is 5 bases shorter, with 5 bases between their ends. Sequencing used whole blood, obtained in connection with sensitization to the hapten diphenylcyclopropenone (DPC). The TCR originated in a middle-aged man with alopecia areata. Some clones in this sample may be carry-over from other donors' samples. The rearranged segments are TRBV2 and TRBJ2-3; no D segment can be confidently identified. The DNA sequence is given as TGTGCCAGCAGTGAAACTCGAGATACGCAGTATTTT. The encoded protein is CASSETRDTQYF.